This passage covers 12 T cell receptor beta chains from one sample sequenced in a study of cytomegalovirus exposure and HLA in healthy donors. The PCR was carried out with 60 Vbeta primers and 13 Jbeta primers. Profiling relied on immunoSEQ multiplex PCR, and the TCRdb table lists in-frame clones only, not all of them. Among more than 110,000 clones, about 80% were seen once, and the ten largest hold around 2%. The material sequenced was PBMCs. These receptors all come from a man aged 25 to 45 in good health and CMV-seronegative.

The chain is built from TRBV7-8 and TRBJ1-5; the D is unclear. The CDR3 totals 15 residues. The V gene's germline CDR1 is SGHVS and CDR2 FQNEAQ. Deletions cut 2 bases from V and 0 bases from J, with 8 bases between. CDR3 region: CASSLFEDSNQPQHF. Written as DNA, the CDR3 is TGTGCCAGCAGCTTATTCGAGGATAGCAATCAGCCCCAGCATTTT.

J is TRBJ1-5 and V is TRBV5-1, with 9 bases identical to TRBD1. CDR3 length: 15 amino acids. The germline V gene has CDR1 SGHRS and CDR2 YFSETQ. With 1 base clipped from V and 4 bases from J, the junction kept 3 bases outside the gene matches. The CDR3 DNA reads as TGCGCCAGCAGCTTGTCCGGACAGGGGAATCAGCCCCAGCATTTT. This gives the protein CASSLSGQGNQPQHF.

Of note for this clone: An end of the junction does not agree with germline; a read error may underlie this. The chain employs TRBV5-1 and TRBJ2-2; no firm D call. CDR3 length equals 14 residues. The germline gives CDR1 SGHRS, CDR2 YFSETQ. The CDR3 DNA reads TGCGCCAGCAGCTTGAACACGAACGCCGGGGAGCTGTTTTTT. Translation: CASSLNTNAGELFF.

This chain joins TRBV2 and TRBJ2-5; no reliable D call. The germline V gene has CDR1 SNHLY and CDR2 FYNNEI. V lost 0 bases and J lost 7, with 12 bases in between. The CDR3 covers 14 residues. The CDR3 region has the DNA TGTGCCAGCAGTGAAGCGCCCCCCCGCGGGACCCAGTACTTC. Translation: CASSEAPPRGTQYF.

The chain employs TRBV15 and TRBJ2-5; no firm D call. Trimming pared 1 base from V and 5 bases from J, leaving 5 bases between. The CDR3 loop spans 12 amino acids. CDR1 and CDR2 (germline): LNHNV, YYDKDF (reference sequence). The CDR3 coding sequence is TGTGCCACCAGCAGAGGGAGCGAGACCCAGTACTTC. Its translation is CATSRGSETQYF.

The V gene is TRBV7-8, the J gene TRBJ2-7, with 9 bases that match TRBD1. Germline lookup yields CDR1 SGHVS and CDR2 FQNEAQ. V trimming: 5 bases; J trimming: 4 bases; junction bases outside the gene matches: 12. This CDR3 has 16 amino acids. The CDR3 reads CASSDGPGQGGYEQYF. The CDR3, as DNA: TGTGCCAGCAGCGACGGCCCGGGACAGGGTGGGTACGAGCAGTACTTC. The whole variable domain, remainder taken from reference TRBV7-8 and TRBJ2-7, is GAGVSQSPRYKVAKRGQDVALRCDPISGHVSLFWYQQALGQGPEFLTYFQNEAQLDKSGLPSDRFFAERPEGSVSTLKIQRTQQEDSAVYLCASSDGPGQGGYEQYFGPGTRLTVT.

CDR3 DNA sequence: TGCGCCAGTGGGGGCCGGGGTGGGAGGGGTGAGCAGTTCTTC. It encodes CASGGRGGRGEQFF. The chain is built from TRBV5-1 and TRBJ2-1; D possibly corresponds to TRBD2 (7 bases). CDR1 and CDR2 (germline): SGHRS, YFSETQ. Trimming removed 8 bases from V and 9 bases from J, with 21 bases in between. The CDR3 consists of 14 residues.

This chain uses TRBV7-9 with TRBJ2-7; 8 nucleotides line up with TRBD2. Germline lookup yields CDR1 SEHNR and CDR2 FQNEAQ (reference sequence). The CDR3 runs 16 residues. V lost 5 bases to trimming and J lost 0 bases; unmatched junction nucleotides: 9. CDR3 protein: CASSGDSGSISYEQYF. The CDR3 DNA follows: TGTGCCAGCAGCGGAGACAGCGGGAGTATCTCCTACGAGCAGTACTTC.

The genes are TRBV5-1 and TRBJ1-1; D remains ambiguous. Trimming left V 0 bases short and J 0 bases short, with 6 bases between. The CDR3 extends over 14 amino acids. Germline V gives CDR1 SGHRS, CDR2 YFSETQ. The CDR3 protein is CASSLGQVNTEAFF. The CDR3 region has the DNA TGCGCCAGCAGCTTGGGTCAGGTGAACACTGAAGCTTTCTTT.

This clone appeared a single time. V gene TRBV4-1 combines with J gene TRBJ1-1; 9 positions agree with TRBD1. Trimming took 0 bases from V and 5 from J; bases not matched to a gene: 4. CDR1 MGHRA and CDR2 YSYEKL come from the germline V gene. The CDR3 runs 15 residues. For the CDR3, the DNA is TGCGCCAGCAGCCAAGATGTGACAGGGGGGACTGAAGCTTTCTTT. It specifies CASSQDVTGGTEAFF.

The genes are TRBV2 and TRBJ2-1, with 10 bases fitting TRBD2. The CDR3 length is 15 residues. From germline, CDR1 is SNHLY and CDR2 FYNNEI. Germline trimming cut 6 bases from V and 5 bases from J; bases unmatched to any gene: 7. CDR3 loop: CASRAGLARHNEQFF. CDR3 nucleotide sequence: TGTGCCAGCAGGGCGGGACTAGCGCGACACAATGAGCAGTTCTTC.

In its sample, this clone was seen many times. V usage is TRBV4-1 and J usage is TRBJ2-5, with D maybe TRBD1 (5 bases). V lost 0 bases to trimming and J lost 2 bases, with 7 bases between them. This CDR3 comprises 14 residues. CDR1 is MGHRA, CDR2 YSYEKL, per germline. In DNA form, the CDR3 reads TGCGCCAGCAGCCAAGAGACAGTTCAAGAGACCCAGTACTTC. Residues: CASSQETVQETQYF.